The entry below describes one T cell receptor beta chain. The antigen is not known. This sample was taken from a study of T cells after yellow fever vaccination. Findings and caveats of the study: Few clonotypes appeared in both CD4 and CD8 compartments. Although the secondary response was weaker, it peaked faster, at day 5 versus 15. Abundant bulk-derived clonotypes could contaminate FACS-sorted repertoires.

CDR1 LGHDT and CDR2 YNNKEL come from the germline V gene (reference sequence). This CDR3 has 14 amino acids. V shed 4 bases and J shed 2 bases, with 10 bases lying between them. The authors made TCR cDNA by 5'RACE template switching, adding a universal primer site and UMIs. MiXCR, applied by TCRdb to the 5' RACE reads, yields one record per CDR3 protein. This table has approximately 550,000 distinct CDR3 sequences, roughly 19% appearing once. The source material was PBMCs, sampled 15 days after the yellow fever booster vaccination. The origin of this receptor is a man younger than 45 who received the YFV17D yellow fever vaccine. This chain joins TRBV3-1 and TRBJ2-3, with a weak D call TRBD2 (5 bases). The CDR3, as DNA: TGTGCCAGCAGCCGTGGACTTGTCACAGATACGCAGTATTTT. This sequence encodes CASSRGLVTDTQYF.